Below, 21 T cell receptor beta chains from the same sample are listed, as sequenced in a study of cytomegalovirus exposure and HLA in healthy donors. Use of 60 Vbeta and 13 Jbeta primers characterized the PCR. The assay was immunoSEQ multiplex PCR, and TCRdb's table has in-frame clones only and misses some. The repertoire has around 60,000 clones, 80% of them found once; the top ten carry roughly 5.6%. The source material was PBMCs. These receptors came from a male donor in good health and CMV-seronegative.

The chain joins TRBV5-1 to TRBJ2-7; weak D call: TRBD1 (5 bases). The CDR3 runs 13 residues. The germline gives CDR1 SGHRS, CDR2 YFSETQ. V dropped 2 bases and J dropped 5 bases, with 11 bases sitting between them. CDR3 coding DNA: TGCGCCAGCAGCTTCTACGGCAGGGACGAGCAGTACTTC. This translates into CASSFYGRDEQYF.

Regarding this clone: Germline is not matched at one junction end, which may reflect a read error. The rearrangement joins TRBV7-9 to TRBJ1-5; perhaps TRBD1 as D (5 bases). This CDR3 has 15 amino acids. In germline, CDR1 is SEHNR, CDR2 FQNEAQ (reference sequence). The CDR3 sequence: CSSSPDTTEAQPQHF. CDR3 sequence (DNA): TGTTCCAGCAGCCCGGACACGACAGAGGCTCAGCCCCAGCATTTT. Combining the CDR3 with reference TRBV7-9 and TRBJ1-5 gives the whole variable domain DTGVSQNPRHKITKRGQNVTFRCDPISEHNRLYWYRQTLGQGPEFLTYFQNEAQLEKSRLLSDRFSAERPKGSFSTLEIQRTEQGDSAMYLCSSSPDTTEAQPQHFGDGTRLSIL.

This chain connects TRBV29-1 to TRBJ1-5; D is uncertain. This CDR3 is 14 amino acids long. From germline, CDR1 is SQVTM and CDR2 ANQGSEA. The V and J ends lost 7 bases and 2 bases respectively, with 15 bases between them. The CDR3 spells CSALGETGNQPQHF. CDR3 DNA sequence: TGCAGCGCTCTAGGAGAGACGGGCAATCAGCCCCAGCATTTT.

The chain links TRBV6-1 to TRBJ1-1; D possibly corresponds to TRBD1 (5 bases). This CDR3 has 14 amino acids. V was trimmed by 5 bases and J by 5 bases, leaving 15 bases between them. Germline V lookup: CDR1 MNHNS, CDR2 SASEGT. In nucleotides, the CDR3 is TGTGCCAGCAGTCTCTCCCCAGGGTGGACTGAAGCTTTCTTT. Protein: CASSLSPGWTEAFF.

DNA of the CDR3: TGTGCCAGCAGCGGGACTAGCCTGAGGGATGAGCAGTTCTTC. Translated: CASSGTSLRDEQFF. The V gene is TRBV2, the J gene TRBJ2-1; 9 bases align to TRBD2. Trimming took 6 bases from V and 8 from J; bases not matched to a gene: 8. CDR1 is SNHLY and CDR2 is FYNNEI in the germline V gene. This CDR3 is 14 amino acids long.

The chain couples TRBV30 to TRBJ1-2; the D gene is possibly TRBD1 (5 bases). Per the germline V gene, CDR1 is GTSNPN and CDR2 is SVGIG (reference sequence). V was trimmed by 4 bases and J by 3 bases, leaving 15 bases between them. The CDR3 runs to 14 residues. The DNA of the CDR3 is TGTGCCTGGACGCCCGACAGCCTATACTATGGCTACACCTTC. It translates to CAWTPDSLYYGYTF.

This sequence joins TRBV7-8 and TRBJ2-6; the match to TRBD2 covers 8 bases. The length of the CDR3 is 18 residues. The germline V gene has CDR1 SGHVS and CDR2 FQNEAQ. J gave up 2 bases and V 3 bases, and 9 bases lay outside the gene matches. The CDR3 protein is CASSFPSLAGAGANVLTF. In DNA form, the CDR3 reads TGTGCCAGCAGCTTCCCTTCCCTAGCGGGTGCTGGGGCCAACGTCCTGACTTTC. The full variable domain, completed using reference TRBV7-8 and TRBJ2-6, is GAGVSQSPRYKVAKRGQDVALRCDPISGHVSLFWYQQALGQGPEFLTYFQNEAQLDKSGLPSDRFFAERPEGSVSTLKIQRTQQEDSAVYLCASSFPSLAGAGANVLTFGAGSRLTVL.

V gene TRBV28 combines with J gene TRBJ1-5, with TRBD1 as a possible D gene (5 bases). The CDR3 is 16 residues long. V gave up 6 bases and J gave up 0 bases, with 15 bases separating them. CDR1 and CDR2 from the germline V gene are MDHEN and SYDVKM. The CDR3 DNA reads TGTGCCAGCAGCCTTGGAGGGGCGTATAGCAATCAGCCCCAGCATTTT. Its protein product is CASSLGGAYSNQPQHF.

CDR3 residues: CASSPGYGNTIYF. In DNA form, the CDR3 reads TGTGCCAGCTCACCCGGGTACGGAAACACCATATATTTT. The V gene is TRBV18, the J gene TRBJ1-3; D gene unclear. Germline V gene data show CDR1 as KGHSH and CDR2 as LQKENI. The CDR3 runs to 13 residues. V gave up 3 bases and J gave up 4 bases, with 7 bases separating them.

This rearrangement joins TRBV4-3 to TRBJ1-6; D ambiguous. V shed 4 bases and J shed 7 bases, with 8 bases lying between them. Germline-derived CDR1 and CDR2 are LGHNA and YSLEER. This CDR3 has 13 amino acids. The DNA for the CDR3 is TGCGCCAGCAGCCGGAGAGCCAATTCACCCCTCCACTTT. Protein product: CASSRRANSPLHF.

On this clone: Other DNA sequences within the sample encode an identical CDR3. The rearrangement uses TRBV2 and TRBJ1-2; TRBD1 matches at 7 bases. J gave up 7 bases and V 4 bases, and 9 bases lay outside the gene matches. The CDR3 totals 14 residues. Looked up from germline, CDR1 is SNHLY and CDR2 is FYNNEI. CDR3 in amino acids: CASSGGRQGGGYTF. DNA for the CDR3: TGTGCCAGCAGTGGAGGAAGACAGGGAGGTGGCTACACCTTC.

The chain links TRBV29-1 to TRBJ2-3, with 8 bases matching TRBD2. Germline V lookup: CDR1 SQVTM, CDR2 ANQGSEA. Trimming took 0 bases from V and 2 from J; bases not matched to a gene: 7. CDR3 size: 16 residues. The CDR3 is CSVEDIAGSNTDTQYF. Here the CDR3 DNA reads TGCAGCGTTGAAGACATAGCGGGGTCGAACACAGATACGCAGTATTTT.

The chain employs TRBV12-5 and TRBJ1-5; D not certain. Germline V gene data show CDR1 as LGHNT and CDR2 as FRNRAP. V shed 0 bases and J shed 0 bases, with 3 bases lying between them. The CDR3 loop spans 14 amino acids. The CDR3, as DNA: TGTGCTAGTGGTTTGGTATATAGCAATCAGCCCCAGCATTTT. Protein product: CASGLVYSNQPQHF. The complete variable domain, with remaining parts taken from reference TRBV12-5 and TRBJ1-5, reads DARVTQTPRHKVTEMGQEVTMRCQPILGHNTVFWYRQTMMQGLELLAYFRNRAPLDDSGMPKDRFSAEMPDATLATLKIQPSEPRDSAVYFCASGLVYSNQPQHFGDGTRLSIL.

The CDR3 is CAWSVRRDWLAKNIQYF. The CDR3 coding sequence is TGTGCCTGGAGTGTACGCCGGGACTGGTTAGCCAAAAACATTCAGTACTTC. The rearrangement joins TRBV30 to TRBJ2-4, with TRBD2 as a possible D gene (6 bases). The CDR3 is 17 residues long. V shed 0 bases and J shed 0 bases, with 15 bases lying between them. Looked up from germline, CDR1 is GTSNPN and CDR2 is SVGIG (reference sequence).

The genes are TRBV11-3 and TRBJ2-3, with TRBD2 matching over 7 bases. V gave up 4 bases and J gave up 4 bases; unmatched junction bases: 5. CDR3 size: 14 residues. Germline CDR1 reads SGHNT; CDR2 reads YENEEA. The CDR3 coding sequence is TGTGCCAGCAGCTCGGGGACTACCTCAGATACGCAGTATTTT. This translates into CASSSGTTSDTQYF. Full variable domain (rest looked up from reference TRBV11-3 and TRBJ2-3): EAGVVQSPRYKIIEKKQPVAFWCNPISGHNTLYWYLQNLGQGPELLIRYENEEAVDDSQLPKDRFSAERLKGVDSTLKIQPAELGDSAVYLCASSSGTTSDTQYFGPGTRLTVL.

This clone has a single count. The chain employs TRBV5-1 and TRBJ1-1, with D unresolved. This CDR3 contains 12 residues. Looked up from germline, CDR1 is SGHRS and CDR2 is YFSETQ. Trimming took 1 base from V and 1 from J, leaving 2 bases between them. The CDR3 coding sequence is TGCGCCAGCAGCTTGCAGAACACTGAAGCTTTCTTT. Translating gives CASSLQNTEAFF. The full variable domain, rest sourced from reference TRBV5-1 and TRBJ1-1, is KAGVTQTPRYLIKTRGQQVTLSCSPISGHRSVSWYQQTPGQGLQFLFEYFSETQRNKGNFPGRFSGRQFSNSRSEMNVSTLELGDSALYLCASSLQNTEAFFGQGTRLTVV.

This clone has only one observation. The chain links TRBV5-4 to TRBJ2-5; perhaps TRBD2 as D (6 bases). CDR3 length: 14 amino acids. Germline CDR1 and CDR2: SGHNT and YYREEE (reference sequence). Trimming pared 1 base from V and 5 bases from J, leaving 12 bases between. CDR3 DNA sequence: TGTGCCAGCAGCTTGCCTGGGACTGGCGAGACCCAGTACTTC. It specifies CASSLPGTGETQYF.

The rearrangement joins TRBV5-1 to TRBJ1-1, with D perhaps TRBD1 (6 bases). Germline CDR1 reads SGHRS; CDR2 reads YFSETQ. V lost 7 bases and J lost 3, with 16 bases in between. This CDR3 comprises 14 residues. The CDR3 sequence is CASGGRGDDTEAFF. CDR3 nucleotides: TGCGCCAGCGGGGGCAGAGGGGACGACACTGAAGCTTTCTTT.

The chain joins TRBV7-2 to TRBJ2-1, with D maybe TRBD2 (7 bases). The ends were cut back, 1 base at V and 7 bases at J, with 20 bases in the middle. The CDR3 extends over 17 amino acids. The germline V gene encodes CDR1 SGHTA and CDR2 FQGNSA. DNA for the CDR3: TGTGCCAGCAGCTTAGGAACTATTAGGGGGGGGAAGAATGAGCAGTTCTTC. Translation gives CASSLGTIRGGKNEQFF.

This clone was recorded a few times. The rearrangement joins TRBV5-4 to TRBJ2-7; the D gene is possibly TRBD1 (5 bases). The CDR3 contains 14 residues. Germline-derived CDR1 and CDR2 are SGHNT and YYREEE (reference sequence). V was pared by 4 bases and J by 2 bases, with 13 bases between. Here the CDR3 reads CASSPLTETYEQYF. CDR3 in DNA: TGTGCCAGCAGCCCTCTGACAGAGACCTACGAGCAGTACTTC. Complete variable domain (other parts from reference TRBV5-4 and TRBJ2-7): ETGVTQSPTHLIKTRGQQVTLRCSSQSGHNTVSWYQQALGQGPQFIFQYYREEENGRGNFPPRFSGLQFPNYSSELNVNALELDDSALYLCASSPLTETYEQYFGPGTRLTVT.

V gene TRBV7-8 combines with J gene TRBJ1-1, with TRBD1 as a possible D gene (6 bases). Trimming shortened V by 6 bases and J by 0 bases, and 8 bases separated the two germline ends. Germline V CDR1 and CDR2: SGHVS, FQNEAQ. CDR3 length equals 13 residues. The CDR3 reads CASRDRLNTEAFF. For the CDR3, the DNA is TGTGCCAGCAGGGACAGACTGAACACTGAAGCTTTCTTT. The entire variable domain, with the rest obtained from reference TRBV7-8 and TRBJ1-1, is as follows: GAGVSQSPRYKVAKRGQDVALRCDPISGHVSLFWYQQALGQGPEFLTYFQNEAQLDKSGLPSDRFFAERPEGSVSTLKIQRTQQEDSAVYLCASRDRLNTEAFFGQGTRLTVV.